This entry concerns a single T cell receptor (beta chain). The data stem from a study of CD4 and CD8 cells across lung adenocarcinoma regions. Donors had localized lung adenocarcinoma, a non-small cell lung cancer. One entry per CDR3 protein, called by TCRdb with MiXCR from the PCR reads. The table includes about 25,000 distinct CDR3 sequences, almost 50% detected once. There are 15 residues in the CDR3. Germline V gene sequence: CDR1 MNHEY, CDR2 SMNVEV (reference sequence). The trim removed 7 bases at V and 0 bases at J, leaving 2 bases unmatched. Source material: CD8+ T cells from the center of a lung tumor. This clonotype was sampled from a male donor with lung adenocarcinoma. The CD4 and CD8 labels of this study may be unreliable. This chain joins TRBV27 and TRBJ2-2, with 10 nucleotides matching TRBD2. CDR3 region: CASNLAGANTGELFF. The CDR3 DNA reads TGTGCCAGCAATCTAGCGGGAGCGAACACCGGGGAGCTGTTTTTT.